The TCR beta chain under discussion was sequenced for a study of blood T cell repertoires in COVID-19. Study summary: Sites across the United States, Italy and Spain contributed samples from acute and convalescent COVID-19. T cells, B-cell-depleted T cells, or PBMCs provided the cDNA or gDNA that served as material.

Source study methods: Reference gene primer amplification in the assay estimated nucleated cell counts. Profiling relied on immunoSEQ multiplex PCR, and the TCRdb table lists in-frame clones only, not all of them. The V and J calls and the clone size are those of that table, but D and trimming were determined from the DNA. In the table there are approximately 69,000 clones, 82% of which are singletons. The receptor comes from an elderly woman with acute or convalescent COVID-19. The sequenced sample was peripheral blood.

CDR3: CASSLVGQGVETQYF. DNA of the CDR3: TGTGCCAGCAGCTTGGTGGGACAGGGGGTTGAGACCCAGTACTTC. The chain recombines TRBV5-8 with TRBJ2-5; 11 bases fit TRBD1. The V segment lost 0 bases and the J segment 5 bases; nucleotides outside the gene matches: 3. Germline CDR1 is SGHTS and CDR2 is YDEGEE. CDR3 length: 15 amino acids.